A selection of T cell receptor beta chains follows, all from one sample in a study of blood T cell repertoires in COVID-19. TCRdb keeps only in-frame clones here, not all; method: immunoSEQ multiplex PCR. The data contain about 90,000 clones, 91% of them singletons. The sample comprised peripheral blood. The receptor set was obtained from a human donor with active COVID-19. The donor label of this sample is uncertain. CDR3s include the opening cysteine and the closing phenylalanine or tryptophan. Fields, in order: J gene, clone size, D gene, V gene, CDR3 protein, CDR3 DNA. A D gene is named only where the DNA matches it firmly. Clone size is not always given. Where it is, it says once, few, many or a class for expanded clones.

>TRBJ1-2|-|-|TRBV6-6
CASSYSPRYGGNGYTF
TGTGCCAGCAGTTACTCGCCTCGTTACGGAGGTAATGGCTACACCTTC
>TRBJ1-2|-|-|TRBV12-3/TRBV12-4
CASSLSGNYGYTF
TGTGCCAGCAGTTTATCAGGGAACTATGGCTACACCTTC
>TRBJ2-2|-|-|TRBV5-1
CASSSSTSRTGELFF
TGCGCCAGCAGCTCAAGTACGAGCCGGACCGGGGAGCTGTTTTTT
>TRBJ1-1|-|-|TRBV6-6
CASSYSGGGSLGAFF
TGTGCCAGCAGTTACTCGGGCGGGGGCTCTCTAGGAGCTTTCTTT
>TRBJ1-1|-|TRBD1|TRBV27
CASRRTGARSGAFF
TGTGCCAGCAGACGGACAGGGGCCAGAAGTGGGGCTTTCTTT
>TRBJ2-7|once|-|TRBV6-5
CASTEGTFSYEQYF
TGTGCCAGCACCGAGGGTACCTTCTCCTACGAGCAGTACTTC
>TRBJ2-1|-|TRBD2|TRBV19
CASSIDQRGTYNEQFF
TGTGCCAGTAGTATAGACCAGCGGGGAACATACAATGAGCAGTTCTTC
>TRBJ2-7|-|-|TRBV10-3
CAISATTHRTQDEQYF
TGTGCCATCAGCGCTACAACTCACCGTACCCAGGACGAGCAGTACTTC
>TRBJ2-7|-|-|TRBV19
CASSIGGHSYEQYF
TGTGCCAGTAGTATAGGCGGACACTCCTACGAGCAGTACTTC
>TRBJ2-7|-|TRBD1|TRBV7-9
CASSPRDSIKFHEQYF
TGTGCCAGCAGCCCTCGGGACAGCATCAAGTTCCACGAGCAGTACTTC
>TRBJ2-1|-|TRBD2|TRBV9
CASSELAGGYNEQFF
TGTGCCAGCAGCGAACTAGCGGGGGGGTACAATGAGCAGTTCTTC
>TRBJ2-7|-|-|TRBV7-6
CASSLAREAEQYF
TGTGCCAGCAGCTTGGCTCGCGAGGCTGAGCAGTACTTC
>TRBJ2-3|once|TRBD2|TRBV29-1
CSVVAGGGSDTQYF
TGCAGCGTTGTAGCGGGGGGCGGTTCAGATACGCAGTATTTT
>TRBJ1-1|-|-|TRBV19
CASSIAGAGTEAFF
TGTGCCAGTAGTATTGCAGGGGCAGGAACTGAAGCTTTCTTT
>TRBJ1-2|-|-|TRBV27
CASSPMDSPGYYGYTF
TGTGCCAGCAGCCCTATGGACAGTCCAGGATACTATGGCTACACCTTC
>TRBJ2-2|-|-|TRBV5-4
CASSLDFNTGELFF
TGTGCCAGCAGTCTGGACTTCAACACCGGGGAGCTGTTTTTT
>TRBJ2-1|-|TRBD2|TRBV11-3
CASGLAGGGDEQFF
TGTGCCAGCGGACTAGCGGGGGGTGGCGATGAGCAGTTCTTC
>TRBJ1-2|once|-|TRBV6-5
CASSPTDQNYGYTF
TGTGCCAGCAGTCCGACAGACCAGAACTATGGCTACACCTTC
>TRBJ2-7|-|TRBD1|TRBV2
CASSPGTGPYEQYF
TGTGCCAGCAGTCCCGGGACAGGGCCCTACGAGCAGTACTTC
>TRBJ1-5|few|-|TRBV5-4
CASSLDGDSNQPQHF
TGTGCCAGCAGCTTGGACGGGGATAGCAATCAGCCCCAGCATTTT
>TRBJ1-2|-|TRBD1|TRBV27
CASSLHRGGYGYTF
TGTGCCAGCAGTTTGCACAGGGGGGGGTATGGCTACACCTTC
>TRBJ1-4|-|-|TRBV20-1
CSASEEQAAGEEKLFF
TGCAGTGCTAGTGAGGAACAGGCCGCGGGGGAAGAAAAACTGTTTTTT
>TRBJ1-2|-|-|TRBV6-1
CASSEASEGEANYGYTF
TGTGCCAGCAGTGAAGCGTCGGAAGGGGAAGCTAACTATGGCTACACCTTC
>TRBJ1-2|-|TRBD1|TRBV29-1
CSVVGYRGPTSRGYTF
TGCAGCGTTGTGGGGTACAGGGGACCTACCTCCAGGGGCTACACCTTC
>TRBJ1-1|-|TRBD1|TRBV7-9
CASSSLPPGTANTEAFF
TGTGCCAGCAGCTCGCTGCCCCCCGGGACAGCGAACACTGAAGCTTTCTTT
>TRBJ1-1|-|TRBD1|TRBV7-9
CASSLGQGMNTEAFF
TGTGCCAGCAGCTTAGGACAGGGTATGAACACTGAAGCTTTCTTT
>TRBJ2-7|-|TRBD2|TRBV3-1/TRBV3-2
CASSQGLASLGQLNEQYF
TGTGCCAGCAGCCAAGGACTAGCGAGTCTAGGCCAATTAAACGAGCAGTACTTC
>TRBJ1-2|-|TRBD1|TRBV6-5
CASSTPGGGYTF
TGTGCCAGCAGTACTCCAGGGGGCGGCTACACCTTC
>TRBJ1-6|-|-|TRBV2
CASSEGASYNSPLHF
TGTGCCAGCAGTGAAGGGGCCTCCTATAATTCACCCCTCCACTTT
>TRBJ1-6|-|TRBD1|TRBV9
CASSVSGTGISPLHF
TGTGCCAGCAGCGTCTCCGGGACAGGGATTTCACCCCTCCACTTT
>TRBJ1-3|-|TRBD1|TRBV28
CASSPPLTGNPFSGNTIYF
TGTGCCAGCAGCCCACCCCTGACAGGGAACCCCTTCTCTGGAAACACCATATATTTT